The 14 T cell receptor beta chains reported below all come from one sample, sequenced in a study of read filtering for tumor transcriptome and immune sequencing. The library was built from about 0.4 ug RNA with molecular barcoded adaptors for alpha/delta and beta/gamma chains. A single record per CDR3 protein comes from TCRdb applying MiXCR to the reads. The table shows about 54,000 distinct CDR3 sequences, with around an eighth occurring only once. Sequenced input: a population of CD138-negative cells sorted from bone marrow. These receptors all stem from a donor at least 40 years old with multiple myeloma.

This clonotype was detected ten times or more. The CDR3: CASSQQGFGYEQYF. CDR3 nucleotide sequence: TGTGCCAGCAGCCAACAGGGGTTTGGGTACGAGCAGTACTTC. The V call is TRBV7-6, the J call TRBJ2-7, with TRBD1 matching 7 bases. In germline, CDR1 is SGHVS, CDR2 FNYEAQ. The CDR3 covers 14 residues. J was trimmed by 4 bases and V by 5 bases; bases with no gene match: 8.

There are many counts of this clonotype. This chain uses TRBV5-1 with TRBJ2-7; D is unresolved. The CDR3 totals 13 residues. Between the trimmed V and J ends, which lost 4 bases and 4 bases, there was a span of 12 bases. Germline-derived CDR1 and CDR2 are SGHRS and YFSETQ. DNA for the CDR3: TGCGCCAGCAGCCCGGCCGGGCTTTACGAGCAGTACTTC. It specifies CASSPAGLYEQYF. Looking up the rest from reference TRBV5-1 and TRBJ2-7 gives the full variable domain: KAGVTQTPRYLIKTRGQQVTLSCSPISGHRSVSWYQQTPGQGLQFLFEYFSETQRNKGNFPGRFSGRQFSNSRSEMNVSTLELGDSALYLCASSPAGLYEQYFGPGTRLTVT.

In its sample, this clonotype was seen a few times. The CDR3 DNA reads as TGTGCCAGCAGTTACTCGGGTCAGGGGAGGCAGACCCAGTACTTC. Amino acid sequence: CASSYSGQGRQTQYF. V usage is TRBV6-5 and J usage is TRBJ2-5; either TRBD1 or TRBD2 may supply D (6 bases each). CDR1 MNHEY and CDR2 SVGAGI come from the germline V gene. The length of the CDR3 is 15 residues. V was shortened by 0 bases and J by 6 bases, with 14 bases between the two germline ends.

About this clonotype itself: A read error may explain this, as a much larger clone is one base away. V usage is TRBV6-5 and J usage is TRBJ2-3; maybe TRBD1 (5 bases). Germline V gene sequence: CDR1 MNHEY, CDR2 SVGAGI. This CDR3 comprises 16 residues. The CDR3 DNA sequence: TGTGCCAGCAGCCGTGGGGCCGTCCCGTCCACAGATTCGCAGTATTTT. Amino acids: CASSRGAVPSTDSQYF.

This clonotype was observed many times. The V and J genes are TRBV10-3 and TRBJ2-1, with D possibly being TRBD1 (6 bases). The CDR3 has 13 amino acids. Trimming pared 5 bases from V and 6 bases from J, leaving 11 bases between. Germline CDR1 ENHRY, CDR2 SYGVKD. The chain's CDR3 is CAISPRDINEQFF. The CDR3 nucleotides are TGTGCCATCAGTCCACGGGACATCAATGAGCAGTTCTTC.

Many counts were recorded for this clonotype. The DNA of the CDR3 is TGCGCCAGCAGCTTGGCCGGCCCTTCCACAGATACGCAGTATTTT. This sequence encodes CASSLAGPSTDTQYF. V is TRBV5-1 and J is TRBJ2-3, with no clear D. Germline V lookup: CDR1 SGHRS, CDR2 YFSETQ. Trimming shortened V by 0 bases and J by 2 bases, and 10 bases separated the two germline ends. The CDR3 is 15 residues long.

The V call is TRBV11-2, the J call TRBJ2-7; no clear D. V was trimmed by 5 bases and J by 3 bases, leaving 2 bases between them. Germline V lookup: CDR1 SGHAT, CDR2 FQNNGV. The CDR3 has 10 residues. The CDR3 protein is CASSRYEQYF. The CDR3 DNA is TGTGCCAGCAGCCGCTACGAGCAGTACTTC.

This clonotype was seen at least ten times. The chain has TRBV7-6 and TRBJ2-2; a possible D gene is TRBD2 (6 bases). Looked up from germline, CDR1 is SGHVS and CDR2 is FNYEAQ. This CDR3 comprises 18 residues. Between the trimmed V and J ends, which lost 4 bases and 0 bases, there was a span of 18 bases. CDR3 coding DNA: TGTGCCAGCAGCTCTGACCCCACCCGGGGGTCGAACACCGGGGAGCTGTTTTTT. Translated, it gives CASSSDPTRGSNTGELFF.

At least ten counts were recorded for this clonotype. The rearrangement links TRBV19 to TRBJ2-1, with a weak D call TRBD2 (6 bases). The CDR3 has 15 amino acids. The V end was cut by 6 bases, the J end by 7 bases, with 19 bases between. Germline V lookup: CDR1 LNHDA, CDR2 SQIVND (reference sequence). CDR3 in amino acids: CASSLIGTGGNEQFF. The CDR3 coding sequence is TGTGCCAGTAGCTTAATCGGCACAGGAGGGAATGAGCAGTTCTTC.

Notes on this clonotype: Being one base from a much bigger clone, this may be a read error. This chain uses TRBV5-1 with TRBJ2-3, with D hard to call. CDR1 is SGHRS, CDR2 YFSETQ, per germline. V shed 10 bases and J shed 3 bases, with 18 bases lying between them. This CDR3 is 14 amino acids long. Here the CDR3 DNA reads TGCGCCTGCGCTCCCCGCCGAAGAACAGATACGCAGTATTTT. It is translated as CACAPRRRTDTQYF.

This clonotype was observed a few times. The junction and the germline gene differ at one end; a read error may be behind it. V usage is TRBV6-1 and J usage is TRBJ2-3, with D possibly matching TRBD2 (7 bases). Germline-derived CDR1 and CDR2 are MNHNS and SASEGT. The CDR3 covers 19 residues. This chain's CDR3 is CVSSEARKGLQGSTDTQYF. The CDR3 DNA reads as TGTGTCAGCAGTGAAGCGCGTAAGGGACTACAGGGAAGCACAGATACGCAGTATTTT.

In its sample, this clonotype was seen many times. The chain has TRBV12-3 or TRBV12-4 and TRBJ1-6; D uncertain. The CDR3 totals 16 residues. The V end was cut by 3 bases, the J end by 0 bases, with 9 bases between. The CDR3 region is CASSFSQSSYNSPLHF. CDR3 bases: TGTGCCAGCAGTTTCAGCCAAAGCTCCTATAATTCACCCCTCCACTTT.

This clonotype was recorded many times. This chain joins TRBV20-1 and TRBJ2-6; possible D gene TRBD1, 5 bases. This CDR3 has 15 amino acids. Germline V gives CDR1 DFQATT, CDR2 SNEGSKA (reference sequence). Deletions cut 6 bases from V and 0 bases from J, with 12 bases between. The CDR3 nucleotides read TGCAGTGCATTAGGGGCCCCCTCTGGGGCCAACGTCCTGACTTTC. Protein sequence: CSALGAPSGANVLTF.

This clonotype came up many times. This sequence joins TRBV7-6 and TRBJ2-5; possible D gene TRBD2, 7 bases. V lost 7 bases and J lost 1, with 13 bases in between. Germline CDR1 reads SGHVS; CDR2 reads FNYEAQ. This CDR3 has 14 amino acids. The CDR3 DNA follows: TGTGCCAGCAACCGAGGGGGGGCCCAAGAGACCCAGTACTTC. This codes for CASNRGGAQETQYF.